This T cell receptor beta chain derives from a study of blood T cells in healthy people across ages. The V end was cut by 8 bases, the J end by 2 bases, with 11 bases between. The length of the CDR3 is 13 residues. CDR1 is MNHNY and CDR2 is SVGAGI in the germline V gene (reference sequence). Alongside a J-beta primer mix, a sample-barcoded 5' primer served in a second PCR lasting 7 to 11 cycles. TCRdb processed the 5' RACE reads anew with MiXCR; each CDR3 protein has one entry. The sample lists approximately 2,000,000 distinct CDR3 sequences; 39% were seen once. About this clonotype: Antigen unknown.

General study findings and limits: With age, beta diversity per million T cells declined roughly linearly, significantly by roughly 40.

Material: blood. The source is a human donor in good health. V gene TRBV6-6 combines with J gene TRBJ2-3; D not resolved. The DNA for the CDR3 is TGTGCCAGCCAAGATGAGAACACAGATACGCAGTATTTT. Its protein product is CASQDENTDTQYF.